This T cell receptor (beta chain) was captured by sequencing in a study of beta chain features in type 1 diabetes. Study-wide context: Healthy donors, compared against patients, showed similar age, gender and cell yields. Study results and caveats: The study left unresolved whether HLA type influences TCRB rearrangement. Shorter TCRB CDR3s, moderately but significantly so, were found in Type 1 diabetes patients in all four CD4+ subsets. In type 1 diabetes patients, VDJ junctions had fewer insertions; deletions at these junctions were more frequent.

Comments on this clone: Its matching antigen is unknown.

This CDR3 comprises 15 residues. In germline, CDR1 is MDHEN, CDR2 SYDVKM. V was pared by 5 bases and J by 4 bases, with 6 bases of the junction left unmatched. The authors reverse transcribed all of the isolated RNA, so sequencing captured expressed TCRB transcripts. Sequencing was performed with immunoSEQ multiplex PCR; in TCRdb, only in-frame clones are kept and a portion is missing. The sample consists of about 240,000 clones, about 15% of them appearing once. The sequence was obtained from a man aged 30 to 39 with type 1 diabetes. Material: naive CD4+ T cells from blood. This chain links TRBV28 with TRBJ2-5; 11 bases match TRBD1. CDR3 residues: CASSEDRGRRETQYF. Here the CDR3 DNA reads TGTGCCAGCAGTGAGGACAGGGGGCGCCGAGAGACCCAGTACTTC.